This T cell receptor (beta chain) was captured in a study of shared clonotypes between healthy human individuals. Germline CDR1 and CDR2: SGHRS and YFSETQ. The CDR3 is 16 residues long. J was trimmed by 4 bases and V by 0 bases; bases with no gene match: 4. The assay was immunoSEQ multiplex PCR, and TCRdb's table has in-frame clones only and misses some. The table lists approximately 2,000,000 clones, around 90% of them singletons. The chain links TRBV5-1 to TRBJ2-3; 11 nucleotides match TRBD2. The receptor was derived from a man between 18 and 35 years old in good health. Some clones in this sample may be carry-over from other donors' samples. The specimen sequenced was naive CD4+ T cells from PBMCs. Stated subset: CD45RA+ positively selected. CDR3 in amino acids: CASSLELAGASDTQYF. The CDR3 DNA follows: TGCGCCAGCAGCTTGGAACTAGCGGGAGCCTCAGATACGCAGTATTTT.